The 26 T cell receptor beta chains below all came from one sample that was sequenced in a study of T cells after yellow fever vaccination. TCRdb used MiXCR to reprocess the 5' RACE reads, holding one entry per CDR3 protein. The top ten clones hold 2.5% to 4% of a sample with about 320,000 distinct CDR3 sequences, 12% of them seen once. The sample in question was CD4+ T cells sorted from PBMCs, obtained 15 days after the yellow fever booster vaccination. All receptors come from a man aged 18-30 years who received the YFV17D yellow fever vaccine.

This chain links TRBV5-1 with TRBJ2-3, with 7 bases lining up with TRBD2. Germline V gene lookup returns CDR1 SGHRS and CDR2 YFSETQ. The V segment lost 0 bases and the J segment 4 bases; nucleotides outside the gene matches: 5. This CDR3 comprises 15 residues. In nucleotides, the CDR3 is TGCGCCAGCAGCTTGGGGATAAGCGGGGCAGATACGCAGTATTTT. It codes for CASSLGISGADTQYF.

This clonotype was counted a few times. This chain uses TRBV5-1 with TRBJ1-2; TRBD1 matches 8 bases. CDR3 length equals 16 residues. CDR1 is SGHRS and CDR2 is YFSETQ in the germline V gene. The trim removed 7 bases at V and 4 bases at J, leaving 15 bases unmatched. The CDR3 loop reads CASRIQTGAGGYGYTF. The CDR3 DNA sequence: TGCGCCAGCCGGATACAGACAGGGGCAGGTGGCTATGGCTACACCTTC. The whole variable domain, remainder taken from reference TRBV5-1 and TRBJ1-2, is KAGVTQTPRYLIKTRGQQVTLSCSPISGHRSVSWYQQTPGQGLQFLFEYFSETQRNKGNFPGRFSGRQFSNSRSEMNVSTLELGDSALYLCASRIQTGAGGYGYTFGSGTRLTVV.

J is TRBJ2-3 and V is TRBV10-3; D is undetermined. Germline lookup yields CDR1 ENHRY and CDR2 SYGVKD. V was trimmed by 9 bases and J by 0 bases, leaving 10 bases between them. This CDR3 has 13 residues. This CDR3 reads CAIRAASTDTQYF. DNA for the CDR3: TGTGCCATTAGGGCAGCGAGCACAGATACGCAGTATTTT.

The table lists this clonotype with a few counts. The J gene is TRBJ2-4, the V gene TRBV5-4; D unclear. This CDR3 is built from 12 residues. V was cut by 7 bases and J by 6 bases, with 11 bases left in between. The germline V gene has CDR1 SGHNT and CDR2 YYREEE (reference sequence). CDR3 sequence (DNA): TGTGCCAGCGGTCCGGGTGGAAACATTCAGTACTTC. This gives the protein CASGPGGNIQYF.

The genes are TRBV7-2 and TRBJ1-5; D remains ambiguous. This CDR3 has 14 residues. Germline CDR1 is SGHTA and CDR2 is FQGNSA. V was trimmed by 4 bases and J by 3 bases, leaving 10 bases between them. For the CDR3, the DNA is TGTGCCAGCAGCTCCCCCGGGTACAATCAGCCCCAGCATTTT. Its translation: CASSSPGYNQPQHF. The full variable domain, in which reference TRBV7-2 and TRBJ1-5 provide the parts outside the CDR3, is GAGVSQSPSNKVTEKGKDVELRCDPISGHTALYWYRQSLGQGLEFLIYFQGNSAPDKSGLPSDRFSAERTGGSVSTLTIQRTQQEDSAVYLCASSSPGYNQPQHFGDGTRLSIL.

This clonotype was recorded a few times. The genes are TRBV28 and TRBJ2-3; TRBD2 matches 7 bases. The CDR3 has 16 residues. V lost 3 bases, J lost 3 bases, and 9 bases stayed unmatched. Germline loops: CDR1 MDHEN, CDR2 SYDVKM. CDR3 sequence reads: CASSFREGRGTDTQYF. DNA of the CDR3: TGTGCCAGCAGTTTTCGTGAGGGGCGGGGGACAGATACGCAGTATTTT.

This clonotype was recorded a few times. V gene TRBV19 combines with J gene TRBJ2-2; 11 nucleotides match TRBD2. Germline CDR1 and CDR2: LNHDA and SQIVND (reference sequence). Trimming took 3 bases from V and 4 from J; bases not matched to a gene: 4. CDR3 length: 16 amino acids. CDR3 region: CASSIRLAGGTGELFF. CDR3 DNA: TGTGCCAGTAGTATTCGGCTAGCGGGGGGCACCGGGGAGCTGTTTTTT.

This sequence joins TRBV6-1 and TRBJ2-6, with 9 bases aligning to TRBD2. The CDR3 contains 18 residues. Germline V gene sequence: CDR1 MNHNS, CDR2 SASEGT. V was pared by 2 bases and J by 2 bases, with 7 bases of the junction left unmatched. The CDR3 bases are TGTGCCAGCAGTGAACGGAGCGGGGGGCCAACTGGGGCCAACGTCCTGACTTTC. This translates into CASSERSGGPTGANVLTF.

This clonotype came up many times. The chain recombines TRBV7-9 with TRBJ1-1; D is ambiguous. V shed 2 bases and J shed 4 bases, with 2 bases lying between them. The CDR3 loop spans 11 amino acids. Germline CDR1 SEHNR, CDR2 FQNEAQ (reference sequence). CDR3 loop: CASSLLTEAFF. CDR3 nucleotides: TGTGCCAGCAGCTTACTCACTGAAGCTTTCTTT.

This clonotype appeared a few times. The genes are TRBV7-2 and TRBJ1-6; D not certain. Germline CDR1 and CDR2: SGHTA and FQGNSA. With 1 base removed from V and 8 bases from J, the gap between germline ends came to 12 bases. The CDR3 totals 15 residues. The CDR3 sequence is CASSLGAGLYSPLHF. The CDR3 DNA is TGTGCCAGCAGCTTAGGGGCCGGTCTATATTCACCCCTCCACTTT.

This clonotype has just a few counts. One end of the junction is discordant with germline, which a read error may explain. The chain joins TRBV6-6 to TRBJ1-2; possible D gene TRBD1, 6 bases. Germline CDR1 and CDR2: MNHNY and SVGAGI (reference sequence). This CDR3 contains 14 residues. The CDR3 protein is CATSYIGEGEGYTF. Written as DNA, the CDR3 is TGTGCCACCAGTTACATCGGGGAGGGGGAAGGCTACACCTTC.

The chain employs TRBV5-5 and TRBJ2-5; D possibly matches TRBD1 or TRBD2 (6 bases each). Deletions cut 0 bases from V and 1 base from J, with 13 bases between. The CDR3 runs 16 residues. Germline V CDR1 and CDR2: SGHKS, YYEKEE (reference sequence). The CDR3 sequence: CASSLVGGETQETQYF. Here the CDR3 DNA reads TGTGCCAGCAGCTTGGTGGGGGGCGAGACCCAAGAGACCCAGTACTTC.

This clonotype was picked up many times. The CDR3: CASSLVEWSYEQYF. CDR3 sequence (DNA): TGTGCCAGCAGCTTAGTTGAATGGAGCTACGAGCAGTACTTC. The chain joins TRBV7-8 to TRBJ2-7, with unresolved D. The V end lost 1 base, the J end lost 3 bases, and 10 bases lay between the germline ends. The germline V gene encodes CDR1 SGHVS and CDR2 FQNEAQ. This CDR3 is 14 amino acids long.

This clonotype showed up just a few times. The gene calls are TRBV12-3 or TRBV12-4 and TRBJ1-2; the D is unclear. V lost 7 bases, J lost 8 bases, and 17 bases lay in between. The CDR3 is 13 amino acids. CDR3 sequence: CASTTAGGRGYTF. As DNA, the CDR3 is TGTGCCAGCACCACGGCGGGCGGCCGGGGCTACACCTTC.

This chain joins TRBV6-6 and TRBJ2-2, with TRBD1 matching 9 bases. The CDR3 is 15 amino acids. J gave up 6 bases and V 4 bases, and 6 bases lay outside the gene matches. The germline CDR1 and CDR2 sequences are MNHNY and SVGAGI (reference sequence). CDR3 nucleotide sequence: TGTGCCAGCAGTTTCGAACAGGGGGCTCCCGGGGAGCTGTTTTTT. As protein: CASSFEQGAPGELFF.

J is TRBJ1-3 and V is TRBV4-2; D uncertain. V was cut by 0 bases and J by 1 base, with 7 bases left in between. Germline-derived CDR1 and CDR2 are LGHNA and YNFKEQ. The CDR3 covers 15 residues. The CDR3 DNA reads TGTGCCAGCAGCCAAGAGAGGCTATCTGGAAACACCATATATTTT. Protein: CASSQERLSGNTIYF.

There are many counts of this clonotype. The V and J genes are TRBV10-2 and TRBJ2-3, with D hard to call. CDR1 and CDR2 from the germline V gene are WSHSY and SAAADI. V lost 3 bases to trimming and J lost 1 base, with 11 bases between them. The CDR3 totals 15 residues. Here the CDR3 DNA reads TGCGCCAGCAGTGATCCTTCCCGGGGCACAGATACGCAGTATTTT. As protein: CASSDPSRGTDTQYF.

This clonotype has only a few counts. The gene calls are TRBV4-2 and TRBJ1-5, with unresolved D. CDR1 is LGHNA, CDR2 YNFKEQ, per germline. The V end lost 0 bases, the J end lost 1 base, and 10 bases lay between the germline ends. The CDR3 consists of 16 residues. Here the CDR3 reads CASSQESYGSNQPQHF. DNA of the CDR3: TGTGCCAGCAGCCAAGAGTCATACGGAAGCAATCAGCCCCAGCATTTT.

V is TRBV20-1 and J is TRBJ2-5, with 7 bases that match TRBD2. The CDR3 runs to 14 residues. The V segment lost 5 bases and the J segment 5 bases; nucleotides outside the gene matches: 11. CDR1 DFQATT and CDR2 SNEGSKA come from the germline V gene (reference sequence). CDR3 in amino acids: CSAWTRGGSETQYF. Written as DNA, the CDR3 is TGCAGTGCTTGGACTAGAGGTGGTTCGGAGACCCAGTACTTC.

The chain joins TRBV7-3 to TRBJ2-3; D might be TRBD2 (5 bases). This CDR3 has 14 amino acids. CDR1 and CDR2 from the germline V gene are SGHTA and FQGTGA. Trimming stripped 0 bases from V and 6 bases from J, with 10 bases between. CDR3: CASSLTLASDTQYF. The CDR3 DNA is TGTGCCAGCAGCTTAACGCTAGCTTCGGATACGCAGTATTTT. The full variable domain, completed using reference TRBV7-3 and TRBJ2-3, is GAGVSQTPSNKVTEKGKYVELRCDPISGHTALYWYRQSLGQGPEFLIYFQGTGAADDSGLPNDRFFAVRPEGSVSTLKIQRTERGDSAVYLCASSLTLASDTQYFGPGTRLTVL.

This clonotype was found a few times. The chain employs TRBV5-1 and TRBJ1-1; D may be TRBD1 (5 bases). This CDR3 has 14 residues. Looked up from germline, CDR1 is SGHRS and CDR2 is YFSETQ. Deletions cut 6 bases from V and 1 base from J, with 13 bases between. CDR3 sequence: CASKRVGANTEAFF. The DNA of the CDR3 is TGCGCCAGCAAGAGGGTCGGGGCGAACACTGAAGCTTTCTTT.

This chain joins TRBV4-1 and TRBJ2-3; D uncertain. Trimming took off 2 bases at V and 3 bases at J, with 21 bases between the two ends. Germline V gene data show CDR1 as MGHRA and CDR2 as YSYEKL. The CDR3 is made up of 18 amino acids. CDR3 loop: CASSQFFSGPPGTDTQYF. CDR3 coding DNA: TGCGCCAGCAGCCAATTTTTTTCCGGGCCCCCCGGGACAGATACGCAGTATTTT.

Turning to this clonotype: The junction departs from germline at one end; a sequencing error may be responsible. The rearrangement uses TRBV11-2 and TRBJ2-4; TRBD2 aligns across 7 bases. Germline CDR1 is SGHAT and CDR2 is FQNNGV. This CDR3 is 17 amino acids long. The CDR3 loop reads CASRHYWAGVAKNTQYF. In nucleotides, the CDR3 is TGTGCCAGCAGACATTACTGGGCGGGGGTAGCCAAAAACACTCAGTACTTC.

In its sample, this clonotype was seen a few times. The V and J genes are TRBV6-2 or TRBV6-3 and TRBJ1-5; 8 positions match TRBD1. With V trimmed by 5 bases and J by 6 bases, 6 bases remained unmatched. Germline V gene lookup returns CDR1 MNHEY and CDR2 SVGEGT. The CDR3 sequence is 14 residues long. As DNA, the CDR3 is TGTGCCAGCAGTCCCAGGGGGCCGGGTCAGCCCCAGCATTTT. Its translation: CASSPRGPGQPQHF.

V usage is TRBV5-1 and J usage is TRBJ2-3; 11 nucleotides agree with TRBD1. The CDR3 contains 15 residues. After removal of 6 bases from V and 4 bases from J, the junction contained 7 bases not matched to a gene. Germline CDR1 is SGHRS and CDR2 is YFSETQ. DNA for the CDR3: TGCGCCAGCATGGGACAGGGGGGCTTACCAGATACGCAGTATTTT. It specifies CASMGQGGLPDTQYF.

By share of the sample, this clonotype is medium-sized. This chain connects TRBV30 to TRBJ2-3, with a tentative D call TRBD1 (6 bases). The length of the CDR3 is 13 residues. The V gene's germline CDR1 is GTSNPN and CDR2 SVGIG (reference sequence). V gave up 4 bases and J gave up 2 bases, with 10 bases separating them. CDR3 loop: CAWNRDFTDTQYF. The CDR3, as DNA: TGTGCCTGGAACAGGGATTTCACAGATACGCAGTATTTT.